The 31 T cell receptor beta chains listed next were all sequenced from one sample in a study of CD8+ T cells in alopecia areata. cDNA serving as the sequencing template came from extracted, reverse transcribed RNA. Sequencing used immunoSEQ multiplex PCR; TCRdb keeps in-frame clones, though not all of them. The sample holds about 150,000 clones, around 55% seen once. The material was CD8+ T cells sorted from blood, obtained at week 0. The receptor set was obtained from a human donor with alopecia areata.

The chain is built from TRBV2 and TRBJ2-7; D tentatively fits TRBD1 or TRBD2 (5 bases each). The CDR3 contains 11 residues. Germline V gene data show CDR1 as SNHLY and CDR2 as FYNNEI. V dropped 8 bases and J dropped 6 bases, with 11 bases sitting between them. The CDR3 DNA follows: TGTGCCAGCGGGGGACGCCTCGAGCAGTACTTC. It translates to CASGGRLEQYF.

The chain uses TRBV30 and TRBJ2-5; D not certain. The ends were cut back, 0 bases at V and 5 bases at J, with 10 bases in the middle. From germline, CDR1 is GTSNPN and CDR2 SVGIG (reference sequence). The CDR3 has 13 residues. CDR3 nucleotide sequence: TGTGCCTGGAGTGTAGCCCCGCCGGAGACCCAGTACTTC. As protein: CAWSVAPPETQYF.

A remark on this clone: Additional DNA sequences in this sample encode the identical CDR3. V usage is TRBV29-1 and J usage is TRBJ1-2; 7 positions match TRBD1. CDR3 size: 11 residues. V shed 4 bases, J shed 8 bases, and the junction held 4 bases outside the gene matches. Germline CDR1 and CDR2: SQVTM and ANQGSEA. CDR3 region: CSVAGGGGYTF. In DNA form, the CDR3 reads TGCAGCGTTGCAGGAGGGGGCGGCTACACCTTC. Using reference TRBV29-1 and TRBJ1-2 for the parts outside the CDR3, the full variable domain is SAVISQKPSRDICQRGTSLTIQCQVDSQVTMMFWYRQQPGQSLTLIATANQGSEATYESGFVIDKFPISRPNLTFSTLTVSNMSPEDSSIYLCSVAGGGGYTFGSGTRLTVV.

The chain links TRBV9 to TRBJ1-2, with D unclear. Germline CDR1 is SGDLS and CDR2 is YYNGEE. V lost 4 bases and J 6 bases, leaving 10 bases between the germline ends. This CDR3 region has 12 residues. The CDR3 nucleotides are TGTGCCAGCAGCATCGGACGGAATGGCTACACCTTC. Protein: CASSIGRNGYTF.

CDR3 nucleotides: TGTGCCAGCAGCTCGGACAGGAGGAATGAAAAACTGTTTTTT. Its translation is CASSSDRRNEKLFF. The rearrangement joins TRBV13 to TRBJ1-4; 7 nucleotides match TRBD1. V shed 4 bases, J shed 5 bases, and the junction held 4 bases outside the gene matches. The germline CDR1 and CDR2 sequences are PRHDT and FYEKMQ (reference sequence). The CDR3 is 14 residues long.

This clone was seen once. The chain couples TRBV19 to TRBJ2-5; D not resolved. Germline CDR1 is LNHDA and CDR2 is SQIVND (reference sequence). The CDR3 is 13 residues long. Trimming removed 4 bases from V and 5 bases from J, with 11 bases in between. The CDR3 bases are TGTGCCAGTAGTACCATCCCGGGCGAGACCCAGTACTTC. Encoded protein: CASSTIPGETQYF.

The gene calls are TRBV29-1 and TRBJ2-7; TRBD1 matches 8 bases. CDR3 length equals 14 residues. The germline CDR1 and CDR2 sequences are SQVTM and ANQGSEA. With V trimmed by 5 bases and J by 2 bases, 8 bases remained unmatched. The chain's CDR3 is CSVWGTGTAYEQYF. CDR3 bases: TGCAGCGTTTGGGGGACAGGTACAGCCTACGAGCAGTACTTC.

The genes are TRBV10-3 and TRBJ2-3; D not certain. Germline V lookup: CDR1 ENHRY, CDR2 SYGVKD. This CDR3 has 14 residues. Trimming stripped 3 bases from V and 1 base from J, with 8 bases between. The CDR3 region has the DNA TGTGCCATCAGTGATCAGCCTGGCACAGATACGCAGTATTTT. Translation gives CAISDQPGTDTQYF.

The rearrangement joins TRBV12-5 to TRBJ2-7, with D unresolved. The V gene lost 0 bases and the J gene lost 1 base, with 1 base spanning the gap. CDR3 length equals 12 residues. From germline, CDR1 is LGHNT and CDR2 FRNRAP. CDR3 in amino acids: CASGLVSYEQYF. The CDR3 coding sequence is TGTGCTAGTGGTTTGGTATCCTACGAGCAGTACTTC. The whole variable domain, filled in from reference TRBV12-5 and TRBJ2-7, reads DARVTQTPRHKVTEMGQEVTMRCQPILGHNTVFWYRQTMMQGLELLAYFRNRAPLDDSGMPKDRFSAEMPDATLATLKIQPSEPRDSAVYFCASGLVSYEQYFGPGTRLTVT.

A single count supports this clone. The rearrangement joins TRBV6-5 to TRBJ1-4, with D possibly TRBD1 on 6 matching bases. The germline CDR1 and CDR2 sequences are MNHEY and SVGAGI. The CDR3 is 14 residues long. Trimming took off 8 bases at V and 0 bases at J, with 10 bases between the two ends. The CDR3 region is CASGRTATNEKLFF. The CDR3 nucleotides are TGTGCCAGCGGACGGACAGCAACTAATGAAAAACTGTTTTTT.

To note about this clone: Other DNA sequences in the same sample also yield this CDR3. Written as DNA, the CDR3 is TGTGCCAGCAGTGAATACTTCCTGGGGAACACTGAAGCTTTCTTT. It encodes CASSEYFLGNTEAFF. The chain carries TRBV6-1 and TRBJ1-1; D is unresolved. The CDR3 contains 15 residues. Per germline, CDR1 MNHNS and CDR2 SASEGT. The germline V and J ends were trimmed by 2 bases and 1 base, with 11 bases remaining between them.

This clone was picked up a small number of times. This chain joins TRBV2 and TRBJ1-2; D possibly corresponds to TRBD1 (6 bases). V gave up 8 bases and J gave up 6 bases, with 16 bases separating them. Germline V gene lookup returns CDR1 SNHLY and CDR2 FYNNEI. This CDR3 spans 13 amino acids. CDR3 in DNA: TGTGCCAGCCGGGCTGGGGGGGGCGATGGCTACACCTTC. Residues: CASRAGGGDGYTF.

This chain uses TRBV5-1 with TRBJ2-7; TRBD1 matches at 7 bases. The CDR3 has 15 amino acids. Germline CDR1 is SGHRS and CDR2 is YFSETQ. Trimming at V came to 0 bases and at J to 5 bases, leaving 8 bases not matched to a gene. This CDR3 reads CASSLVGGGVHEQYF. CDR3 nucleotide sequence: TGCGCCAGCAGCTTGGTAGGGGGCGGTGTCCACGAGCAGTACTTC.

The chain couples TRBV20-1 to TRBJ2-1, with D possibly being TRBD1 or TRBD2 (5 bases each). The germline V and J ends were trimmed by 5 bases and 9 bases, with 11 bases remaining between them. Germline V gene data show CDR1 as DFQATT and CDR2 as SNEGSKA (reference sequence). The CDR3 consists of 11 residues. CDR3 bases: TGCAGTGCTGTCCCAGGGAGTGAGCAGTTCTTC. Its protein is CSAVPGSEQFF.

The V gene is TRBV13, the J gene TRBJ2-1; D may be TRBD1 (5 bases). CDR3 size: 16 residues. Germline CDR1 PRHDT, CDR2 FYEKMQ (reference sequence). The germline V and J ends were trimmed by 3 bases and 5 bases, with 17 bases remaining between them. Here the CDR3 DNA reads TGTGCCAGCAGCTTGGGTAGGGGCTGGGCTAACAATGAGCAGTTCTTC. Protein sequence: CASSLGRGWANNEQFF.

This chain uses TRBV13 with TRBJ2-7; 9 bases map to TRBD1. CDR3 length: 13 amino acids. Looked up from germline, CDR1 is PRHDT and CDR2 is FYEKMQ (reference sequence). J was trimmed by 0 bases and V by 6 bases; bases with no gene match: 0. The CDR3 sequence: CASRTGGSYEQYF. For the CDR3, the DNA is TGTGCCAGCAGGACAGGGGGCTCCTACGAGCAGTACTTC.

This chain links TRBV5-1 with TRBJ2-7, with TRBD1 matching 7 bases. The CDR3 extends over 15 amino acids. Unmatched junction bases numbered 11, after V lost 4 bases and J lost 4 bases. Germline CDR1 and CDR2: SGHRS and YFSETQ. The DNA of the CDR3 is TGCGCCAGCAGCGACTTATTCGGGACAGCTTACGAGCAGTACTTC. Protein sequence: CASSDLFGTAYEQYF.

The chain couples TRBV4-3 to TRBJ2-1, with 8 nucleotides matching TRBD2. Germline V gene sequence: CDR1 LGHNA, CDR2 YSLEER. V was pared by 0 bases and J by 9 bases, with 10 bases of the junction left unmatched. CDR3 length: 16 residues. As DNA, the CDR3 is TGCGCCAGCAGCCAAGAATGGCGGGGGGATAGGATTGAGCAGTTCTTC. Its translation: CASSQEWRGDRIEQFF.

The rearrangement uses TRBV29-1 and TRBJ1-1; no reliable D call. V lost 6 bases to trimming and J lost 5 bases, with 4 bases between them. The CDR3 runs 9 residues. In germline, CDR1 is SQVTM, CDR2 ANQGSEA. The CDR3 loop reads CSVGTEAFF. CDR3 nucleotide sequence: TGCAGCGTGGGTACTGAAGCTTTCTTT.

DNA for the CDR3: TGTGCCAGCAGCTCCTCAGGGGGAGTAACAGCTTTCTTT. This codes for CASSSSGGVTAFF. This chain joins TRBV13 and TRBJ1-1, with 7 bases lining up with TRBD1. From germline, CDR1 is PRHDT and CDR2 FYEKMQ (reference sequence). V lost 4 bases, J lost 10 bases, and 9 bases stayed unmatched. This CDR3 is built from 13 residues.

The V gene is TRBV4-3, the J gene TRBJ1-1; no reliable D call. The germline V gene has CDR1 LGHNA and CDR2 YSLEER. This CDR3 spans 14 amino acids. V was cut by 0 bases and J by 6 bases, with 11 bases left in between. CDR3 residues: CASSQDWDYAEAFF. CDR3 sequence (DNA): TGCGCCAGCAGCCAAGATTGGGATTACGCTGAAGCTTTCTTT.

The CDR3 nucleotides are TGTGCCACCAGCGCGGAAAACACTGAAGCTTTCTTT. The encoded protein is CATSAENTEAFF. The chain carries TRBV15 and TRBJ1-1; no reliable D call. Germline V gene lookup returns CDR1 LNHNV and CDR2 YYDKDF (reference sequence). The germline V and J ends were trimmed by 5 bases and 2 bases, with 6 bases remaining between them. The CDR3 totals 12 residues. The whole variable domain, remainder taken from reference TRBV15 and TRBJ1-1, is DAMVIQNPRYQVTQFGKPVTLSCSQTLNHNVMYWYQQKSSQAPKLLFHYYDKDFNNEADTPDNFQSRRPNTSFCFLDIRSPGLGDTAMYLCATSAENTEAFFGQGTRLTVV.

V usage is TRBV11-3 and J usage is TRBJ1-2, with 8 nucleotides matching TRBD1. The CDR3 spans 15 residues. V was clipped by 2 bases and J by 3 bases; unmatched bases: 5. Germline V CDR1 and CDR2: SGHNT, YENEEA. The DNA of the CDR3 is TGTGCCAGCAGCTTATACTCGGACAGGGACTATGGCTACACCTTC. Protein: CASSLYSDRDYGYTF.

The chain is built from TRBV15 and TRBJ1-1, with no clear D. Germline values: CDR1 LNHNV, CDR2 YYDKDF (reference sequence). V was shortened by 3 bases and J by 5 bases, with 10 bases between the two germline ends. This CDR3 comprises 13 residues. The CDR3 DNA reads TGTGCCACCAGCAGCTCCCTGGGGACTGAAGCTTTCTTT. Its translation is CATSSSLGTEAFF.

A few counts support this clone. The chain combines TRBV29-1 with TRBJ1-1; D call uncertain. CDR3 length equals 11 residues. Per the germline V gene, CDR1 is SQVTM and CDR2 is ANQGSEA. V was cut by 6 bases and J by 1 base, with 6 bases left in between. The DNA of the CDR3 is TGCAGCGTAGTGAAGAACACTGAAGCTTTCTTT. It codes for CSVVKNTEAFF.

Judged by abundance, this clone is medium-sized (0.01 to 0.1%). This sequence joins TRBV6-6 and TRBJ1-1; 9 nucleotides agree with TRBD1. The V segment lost 5 bases and the J segment 3 bases; nucleotides outside the gene matches: 10. Looked up from germline, CDR1 is MNHNY and CDR2 is SVGAGI (reference sequence). The CDR3 totals 16 residues. The CDR3 coding sequence is TGTGCCAGCAGTCCTCCCGGGACAGGGCTAGACACTGAAGCTTTCTTT. Translation: CASSPPGTGLDTEAFF.

This rearrangement joins TRBV27 to TRBJ2-5, with a weak D call TRBD1 (5 bases). The J call may be faulty, since TRBJ2-7 better matches the DNA end. This CDR3 contains 13 residues. Germline V gene data show CDR1 as MNHEY and CDR2 as SMNVEV (reference sequence). The CDR3 coding sequence is TGTGCCAGCAGTTCAGGGTTAGCCTACGAGCAGTACTTC. It translates to CASSSGLAYEQYF.

Only a few counts were recorded for this clone. V and J are TRBV25-1 and TRBJ2-5; 7 bases map to TRBD1. Germline V gene lookup returns CDR1 MGHDK and CDR2 SYGVNS. The CDR3 loop spans 12 amino acids. Trimming took 8 bases from V and 2 from J; bases not matched to a gene: 2. CDR3 DNA sequence: TGTGCCAGCGAGGGACAGCAAGAGACCCAGTACTTC. Protein product: CASEGQQETQYF.

This chain uses TRBV4-3 with TRBJ2-5; 8 bases fit TRBD2. V trimming: 0 bases; J trimming: 1 base; junction bases outside the gene matches: 10. This CDR3 is 18 amino acids long. Germline V lookup: CDR1 LGHNA, CDR2 YSLEER. The CDR3: CASSQDGGGCRVQETQYF. The CDR3 DNA reads TGCGCCAGCAGCCAAGACGGGGGGGGTTGCAGAGTCCAAGAGACCCAGTACTTC.

The chain employs TRBV29-1 and TRBJ1-1; TRBD1 might be the D (5 bases). This CDR3 is built from 13 residues. Germline lookup yields CDR1 SQVTM and CDR2 ANQGSEA. The ends were cut back, 3 bases at V and 1 base at J, with 9 bases in the middle. The chain's CDR3 is CSVDGDQNTEAFF. The CDR3, as DNA: TGCAGCGTTGACGGGGACCAGAACACTGAAGCTTTCTTT. The whole variable domain, filled in from reference TRBV29-1 and TRBJ1-1, reads SAVISQKPSRDICQRGTSLTIQCQVDSQVTMMFWYRQQPGQSLTLIATANQGSEATYESGFVIDKFPISRPNLTFSTLTVSNMSPEDSSIYLCSVDGDQNTEAFFGQGTRLTVV.

The chain recombines TRBV27 with TRBJ1-6; D not resolved. Per the germline V gene, CDR1 is MNHEY and CDR2 is SMNVEV (reference sequence). V shed 6 bases and J shed 10 bases, with 16 bases lying between them. This CDR3 is 14 amino acids long. The CDR3 protein is CASSRATWGSPLHF. The DNA of the CDR3 is TGTGCCAGCAGCCGAGCCACCTGGGGATCACCCCTCCACTTT.